A selection of T cell receptor beta chains follows, all from one sample in a study of early T cells in non-severe SARS-CoV-2 infection. Via MiXCR, TCRdb re-called the 5' RACE reads, giving one row per CDR3 protein. Of 54,000 or so distinct CDR3 sequences detected, 4.5% to 7% appear once; the ten largest clones hold almost 7%. The sample consisted of whole blood. These receptors were obtained from an adult who was a healthcare worker with PCR-confirmed SARS-CoV-2 infection or an uninfected control (not recorded which). CDR3s include the opening cysteine and the closing phenylalanine or tryptophan. A D gene is named only where the DNA matches it firmly. Not every row has a clone size; where given, it reads once, few, many or a size class.

D | size | J | V | DNA | CDR3
. | many | TRBJ2-7 | TRBV3-1 | TGTGCCAGCAGAAACGGACAGCAATACGAGCAGTACTTC | CASRNGQQYEQYF
TRBD2 | . | TRBJ2-3 | TRBV9 | TGTGCCAGCAGCTCAAAGCCGGGAGGAGGAGATACGCAGTATTTT | CASSSKPGGGDTQYF
TRBD2 | many | TRBJ2-5 | TRBV20-1 | TGCAGTGCGAGCCGGACTAGCGGGAGGTCAGAGACCCAGTACTTC | CSASRTSGRSETQYF
. | . | TRBJ1-1 | TRBV5-4 | TGTGCCAGCAGTAACCGTTGGGGGGGCCAGAACACTGAAGCTTTCTTT | CASSNRWGGQNTEAFF
. | few | TRBJ1-5 | TRBV28 | TGTGCCAGCACCTCCAATCAGCCCCAGCATTTT | CASTSNQPQHF
. | many | TRBJ2-7 | TRBV6-2/TRBV6-3 | TGTGCCAGCAGAAATGGGGGCTCCTACGAGCAGTACTTC | CASRNGGSYEQYF
. | few | TRBJ1-1 | TRBV24-1 | TGTGCCACCAGTGATTTTGGGACTGAAGCTTTCTTT | CATSDFGTEAFF
. | few | TRBJ1-2 | TRBV20-1 | TGCAGTGCTAGAGACAGGTCACAGAGCAACTATGGCTACACCTTC | CSARDRSQSNYGYTF
. | few | TRBJ2-7 | TRBV6-2/TRBV6-3 | TGTGCCAGCAGCTCAATCACGGAGCAGTACTTC | CASSSITEQYF
. | many | TRBJ2-7 | TRBV7-9 | TGTGCCAGCAGCTTAGGGGACTCCGAGCAGTACTTC | CASSLGDSEQYF
. | few | TRBJ2-1 | TRBV12-3/TRBV12-4 | TGTGCCAGCAGTTTCATATTAGACAATGAGCAGTTCTTC | CASSFILDNEQFF
. | many | TRBJ2-7 | TRBV5-4 | TGTGCCAGCAGTCCTCCGGGACTTCACCTATCCTACGAGCAGTACTTC | CASSPPGLHLSYEQYF
TRBD2 | few | TRBJ2-5 | TRBV20-1 | TGCAGTGCCTGGAGAAGCGGGGGAGAGACCCAGTACTTC | CSAWRSGGETQYF
. | many | TRBJ2-3 | TRBV28 | TGTGCCAGCAGCCGGGGAACCTACGAAAGTACGCAGTATTTT | CASSRGTYESTQYF
TRBD2 | . | TRBJ2-1 | TRBV7-6 | TGTGCCAGCAGCTTAGCATTCGGAACTAGCGGGGTTGGGGTCTACAATGAGCAGTTCTTC | CASSLAFGTSGVGVYNEQFF
TRBD1 | . | TRBJ2-5 | TRBV7-9 | TGTGCCAGCAGCCAGGGGGCGGAGACCCAGTACTTC | CASSQGAETQYF
TRBD1 | many | TRBJ2-7 | TRBV7-6 | TGTGCCAGCAGCCGGACTCTTGACAGGGACCACGAGCAGTACTTC | CASSRTLDRDHEQYF
. | many | TRBJ1-2 | TRBV6-2/TRBV6-3 | TGTGCCAGCAGCGGTTCCTATGGCTACACCTTC | CASSGSYGYTF
. | many | TRBJ2-3 | TRBV29-1 | TGCAGCGTTGAAGAGGGCCGGAGGTATTTT | CSVEEGRRYF
TRBD2 | many | TRBJ2-5 | TRBV6-6 | TGTGCCAGCAGTTACGGGCCAGCGGGGGGACAAGAGACCCAGTACTTC | CASSYGPAGGQETQYF
. | . | TRBJ2-1 | TRBV27 | TGTGCCAGCAGTTTACTGCCAGTTTGGGAGGAGGAGCAGTTCTTC | CASSLLPVWEEEQFF
. | many | TRBJ1-3 | TRBV11-3 | TGTGCCAGCAGCTTGGGAAGTGCCGCTTCTGGAAACACCATATATTTT | CASSLGSAASGNTIYF
. | . | TRBJ2-2 | TRBV12-3/TRBV12-4 | TGTGCCAGCAGCCCGCCGACGAACACCGGGGAGCTGTTTTTT | CASSPPTNTGELFF
. | many | TRBJ1-5 | TRBV4-1 | TGCGCCAGCAGCCAAGAAGAGGGGGATCAGCCCCAGCATTTT | CASSQEEGDQPQHF
. | many | TRBJ1-1 | TRBV5-1 | TGCGCCAGCAGCTTCTCCCTGTTTGGGGAAGCTTTCTTT | CASSFSLFGEAFF
. | many | TRBJ1-2 | TRBV18 | TGTGCCAGCTCACCTCAAAATGAGGCGATTAACTATGGCTACACCTTC | CASSPQNEAINYGYTF
TRBD1 | . | TRBJ2-3 | TRBV12-3/TRBV12-4 | TGTGCCAGCAGCGGACAGGACAGCACAGATACGCAGTATTTT | CASSGQDSTDTQYF
. | many | TRBJ2-7 | TRBV27 | TGTGCCAGCAGTTTATTGGGGGGCCACTACGAGCAGTACTTC | CASSLLGGHYEQYF
. | many | TRBJ1-2 | TRBV30 | TGTGCCTGGAGAAGGGACGCCTCCCCCCTGGACTACACCTTC | CAWRRDASPLDYTF
. | many | TRBJ2-5 | TRBV5-1 | TGCGCCAGCAGCTTGGACGGGGGCGTCCAAGAGACCCAGTACTTC | CASSLDGGVQETQYF
. | few | TRBJ2-3 | TRBV29-1 | TGCAGCGTGGGGACCGAGACCAGGGCAGATACGCAGTATTTT | CSVGTETRADTQYF
. | few | TRBJ2-3 | TRBV7-2 | TGTGCCAATTCCCTGGAGGGGGGACCAGATACGCAGTATTTT | CANSLEGGPDTQYF
. | many | TRBJ1-2 | TRBV2 | TGTGCCGGCCAACAGTTGAGCTATGGCTACACCTTC | CAGQQLSYGYTF
. | many | TRBJ2-7 | TRBV7-9 | TGTGCCAGCAGCTTGACAGGATCCTCCTACGAGCAGTACTTC | CASSLTGSSYEQYF
. | . | TRBJ1-5 | TRBV2 | TGTGCCAGCAGGGACGACTACAATCAGCCCCAGCATTTT | CASRDDYNQPQHF
. | many | TRBJ1-1 | TRBV7-9 | TGTGCCAGCAGCACAAGCCCAGGCGCTGAAGCTTTCTTT | CASSTSPGAEAFF
. | . | TRBJ2-2 | TRBV27 | TGTGCCAGCAGTTTACAAGGGCATTTGGGGGAGCTGTTTTTT | CASSLQGHLGELFF
. | . | TRBJ2-5 | TRBV11-2 | TGTGCCAGCAGCCTTCCGAGGAGGGGCCTCCAAGAGACCCAGTACTTC | CASSLPRRGLQETQYF
. | few | TRBJ1-1 | TRBV20-1 | TGCAGTGCTGTTCCGGGACAGAACACTGAAGCTTTCTTT | CSAVPGQNTEAFF
TRBD2 | many | TRBJ2-7 | TRBV27 | TGTGCCAGCAGTGGACTAGCGGGGGGCCCTTCTTCTGACGAGCAGTACTTC | CASSGLAGGPSSDEQYF
. | many | TRBJ2-5 | TRBV29-1 | TGCAGCGTTCAAGGGCAAGAGACCCAGTACTTC | CSVQGQETQYF
. | many | TRBJ2-7 | TRBV4-1 | TGCGCCAGCAGCCAAGAGACAGAGTACGAGCAGTACTTC | CASSQETEYEQYF
. | many | TRBJ2-2 | TRBV7-7 | TGTGCTAGCAGCTTATATGAAGGGGTTCTTAACACCGGGGAGCTGTTTTTT | CASSLYEGVLNTGELFF
. | many | TRBJ1-4 | TRBV20-1 | TGCAGTGCTAGAGATTTTGCAAGGGGGAATGAAAAACTGTTTTTT | CSARDFARGNEKLFF
. | many | TRBJ2-7 | TRBV10-1 | TGCGCCAGCCCTGGCGGCCCAATCAGGGACTACGAGCAGTACTTC | CASPGGPIRDYEQYF
. | many | TRBJ1-1 | TRBV29-1 | TGCAGCGTTGTGGGGACACCGAACACTGAAGCTTTCTTT | CSVVGTPNTEAFF